This T cell receptor (beta chain) was recovered during a study of a mutant IDH1 vaccine in newly diagnosed glioma. This CDR3 is built from 14 residues. The germline CDR1 and CDR2 sequences are MDHEN and SYDVKM. V lost 7 bases to trimming and J lost 6 bases; unmatched junction nucleotides: 2. The repertoire was sequenced with immunoSEQ multiplex PCR; TCRdb's copy has only in-frame clones and lacks some. The sample carries some 46,000 clones, about 92% recorded once. Time point given: week 35, safety follow-up. The content of each vaccine dose was 300 ug of mutant IDH1 20-mer peptide, and topical imiquimod accompanied it. Details on this clone: What it recognizes is unknown.

Study-wide results and limits: With respect to changes in top peripheral T cell clonotypes, pseudoprogression seemed unrelated.

This TCR was recovered from a man aged 45-65 years with glioma. The chain has TRBV28 and TRBJ2-1; 14 nucleotides match TRBD2. The sequencing here drew on PBMCs, taken from a glioma patient whose treatment included an IDH1 peptide vaccine. CDR3 amino acids: CASKGTSGSNEQFF. CDR3 nucleotides: TGTGCCAGCAAGGGGACTAGCGGGAGCAATGAGCAGTTCTTC.